These 9 T cell receptor gamma chains share one sample of origin, sequenced in a study of γδ T cells in repeated Plasmodium falciparum infection. TCRdb re-identified clones in the multiplex PCR reads via CATT. The table shows approximately 26,000 gamma-chain clones, with 3% occurring only once. Vgamma9/Vdelta2+ and Vdelta2-negative gammadelta T cells were flow-sorted from PBMC for bulk sequencing. Sequenced: gamma-delta T cells from blood. The receptors were sampled from a pool of human donors (malaria-infected and uninfected, not separated).

Comment on this clone: This may stem from a read error, because a much larger clone lies one nucleotide away. V is TRGV5 and J is TRGJ1 or TRGJ2. In the absence of a J gene in TCRdb, the DNA was matched to germline to assign it here. The CDR3 is made up of 13 amino acids. Germline values: CDR1 VINAFY, CDR2 YDVSNSKD. Trimming at V came to 0 bases and at J to 11 bases, leaving 10 bases not matched to a gene. The CDR3 DNA sequence: TGTGCCACCTGGGACAGGCCCTGCTATCAGAAACTCTTT. Translated: CATWDRPCYQKLF.

This clone occurred many times. This rearrangement joins TRGV9 to TRGJP. J was trimmed by 8 bases and V by 1 base; bases with no gene match: 5. Germline V CDR1 and CDR2: GITISATS, ISYDGTV (reference sequence). The CDR3 has 16 residues. Here the CDR3 DNA reads TGTGCCTTGTGGGAGGTCCCAAAGTTGGGCAAAAAAATCAAGGTATTT. It codes for CALWEVPKLGKKIKVF.

This clone was detected ten times or more. The amino acid sequence in TCRdb belongs to a much larger clone and departs from this DNA's translation at residue 9, likely a sequencing read error; the sequence shown is translated from the DNA. The V call is TRGV9, the J call TRGJ1 or TRGJ2. The J gene, missing from TCRdb, was assigned here through DNA to germline matching. CDR1 GITISATS and CDR2 ISYDGTV come from the germline V gene (reference sequence). CDR3 length equals 13 residues. Trimming took 3 bases from V and 8 from J; bases not matched to a gene: 10. CDR3 sequence reads: CALWEPETDKKLF. The CDR3 nucleotides are TGTGCCTTGTGGGAGCCTGAAACTGATAAGAAACTCTTT.

In this sample, this clone turned up many times. The amino acid sequence in TCRdb belongs to a much larger clone and departs from this DNA's translation at residue 8, likely a sequencing read error; the sequence shown is translated from the DNA. This chain joins TRGV9 and TRGJP2. No J segment appears in TCRdb, so it was assigned here by matching the sequence to germline. This CDR3 has 11 residues. Looked up from germline, CDR1 is GITISATS and CDR2 is ISYDGTV (reference sequence). Trimming cost V 2 bases and J 16 bases; bases outside gene matches: 7. CDR3 region: CALWEGRTKTF. DNA of the CDR3: TGTGCCTTGTGGGAGGGTCGGACCAAGACGTTT.

This clone was seen many times. The amino acid sequence in TCRdb belongs to a much larger clone and departs from this DNA's translation at residue 7, likely a sequencing read error; the sequence shown is translated from the DNA. V gene TRGV9 combines with J gene TRGJP. This CDR3 region has 16 residues. With V trimmed by 3 bases and J by 6 bases, 5 bases remained unmatched. Germline V gives CDR1 GITISATS, CDR2 ISYDGTV (reference sequence). CDR3: CALWEYRELGKKIKVF. The DNA of the CDR3 is TGTGCCTTGTGGGAGTATCGAGAGTTGGGCAAAAAAATCAAGGTATTT.

This clone was seen repeatedly, ten times or more. The protein in TCRdb stems from a much larger clone and differs at residue 13 from this DNA's translation, likely a read error; here the protein is translated from the DNA. This chain connects TRGV9 to TRGJP. TCRdb gives no J gene; it was assigned here by matching the DNA to germline. CDR1 is GITISATS, CDR2 ISYDGTV, per germline (reference sequence). The length of the CDR3 is 17 residues. CDR3 sequence (DNA): TGTGCCTTGTGGGAGGCGATCCAAGAGTTGGGCAAAAGAATCAAGGTATTT. Translation gives CALWEAIQELGKRIKVF.

This clone was seen repeatedly, ten times or more. A far larger clone is a single base away, which makes a read error likely. Distinct nucleotide sequences in the sample also encode this CDR3. The chain is built from TRGV9 and TRGJP. The J gene is not listed in TCRdb, so it was assigned here from a DNA match to germline. CDR1 and CDR2 from the germline V gene are GITISATS and ISYDGTV (reference sequence). The CDR3 loop spans 17 amino acids. The DNA for the CDR3 is TGTGCCTTGTGGGAGAAGGGGCAAGAGCTGGGCAAAAAAATCAAGGTATTT. This translates into CALWEKGQELGKKIKVF.

A few counts support this clone. It is likely a read error: a sequence one base away is far more abundant. Because the CDR3's place on the DNA is in doubt, the DNA is left out and the CDR3 is given as listed by TCRdb. The V segment is TRGV9, and no J call was made. In germline, CDR1 is GITISATS, CDR2 ISYDGTV (reference sequence). The CDR3 numbers 27 amino acids, ends counted. The CDR3 loop reads CALFQRNSLAVEQHLLSQVSIGRIQHF.

With regard to this clone: TCRdb lists the protein of a much larger clone for this DNA, which differs at residue 12, so this is likely a read error; the protein given here is translated from the DNA itself. The chain links TRGV9 to TRGJ1 or TRGJ2. The CDR3 spans 14 residues. Germline V CDR1 and CDR2: GITISATS, ISYDGTV (reference sequence). The CDR3 reads CALWEVTNYYKELF. In nucleotides, the CDR3 is TGTGCCTTGTGGGAGGTTACTAATTATTATAAGGAACTCTTT.